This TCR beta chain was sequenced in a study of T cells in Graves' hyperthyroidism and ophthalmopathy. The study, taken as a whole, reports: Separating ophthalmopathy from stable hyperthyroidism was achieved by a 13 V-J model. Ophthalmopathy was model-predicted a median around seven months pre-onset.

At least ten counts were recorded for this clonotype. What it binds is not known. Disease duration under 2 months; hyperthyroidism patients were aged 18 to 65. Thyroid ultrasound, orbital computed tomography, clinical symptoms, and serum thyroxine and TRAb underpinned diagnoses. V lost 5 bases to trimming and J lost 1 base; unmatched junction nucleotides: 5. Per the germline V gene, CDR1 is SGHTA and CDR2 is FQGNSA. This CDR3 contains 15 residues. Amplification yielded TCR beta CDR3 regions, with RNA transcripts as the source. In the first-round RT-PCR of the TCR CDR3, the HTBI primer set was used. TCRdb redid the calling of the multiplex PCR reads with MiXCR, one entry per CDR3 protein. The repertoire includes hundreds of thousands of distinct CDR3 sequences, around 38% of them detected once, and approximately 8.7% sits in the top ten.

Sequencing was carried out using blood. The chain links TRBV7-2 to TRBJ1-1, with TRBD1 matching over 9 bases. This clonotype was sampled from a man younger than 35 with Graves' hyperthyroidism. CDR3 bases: TGTGCCAGCAGCCGGAAGACAGGGGGGAACACTGAAGCTTTCTTT. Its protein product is CASSRKTGGNTEAFF.